This T cell receptor (beta chain) is from a study of blood T cell repertoires in COVID-19. Background on the study: PBMCs, B-cell-depleted T cells, or T cells were the source of the cDNA or gDNA that made up the material.

This CDR3 spans 13 amino acids. Trimming removed 5 bases from V and 6 bases from J; junction bases left unmatched: 6. The germline V gene encodes CDR1 MNHEY and CDR2 SVGAGI. Assay used: immunoSEQ multiplex PCR; TCRdb lists only in-frame clones, some missing. The sample lists 200,000 to 300,000 clones; approximately 85% were seen once. This clonotype originated in a woman in her fifties or sixties with acute COVID-19. V is TRBV6-5 and J is TRBJ1-2, with 7 bases lining up with TRBD1. Sequenced input: PBMCs or T cells enriched from blood (not recorded which). CDR3 DNA sequence: TGTGCCAGCAGTAAGACTACAGGGGATGGCTACACCTTC. Encoded protein: CASSKTTGDGYTF.